The rows below give T cell receptor beta chains drawn from one sample of a study of blood T cell repertoires in COVID-19. Assay: immunoSEQ multiplex PCR; the TCRdb copy retains only in-frame clones and omits some. The sample shows tens of thousands of clones, around 88% of them seen only once. The sample was peripheral blood. These receptors originate from a man between 60 and 75 years old with acute or convalescent COVID-19. Each CDR3 is given with its conserved first and last residue. D genes are given only for firm matches. Clone sizes are given selectively: once, few, many, or a class where the clone is expanded.

>TRBV27|NA|TRBD2|TRBJ2-1
CASSLYFSGYNEQFF
TGTGCCAGCAGTTTATATTTTAGCGGGTACAATGAGCAGTTCTTC
>TRBV5-4|NA|NA|TRBJ2-3
CASRLWATDTQYF
TGTGCCAGCAGACTTTGGGCAACAGATACGCAGTATTTT
>TRBV30|NA|NA|TRBJ1-1
CAWSQDRNTEAFF
TGTGCCTGGAGTCAGGACAGGAACACTGAAGCTTTCTTT
>TRBV28|NA|TRBD2|TRBJ2-3
CASSLRGSGRADTQYF
TGTGCCAGCAGTTTAAGAGGTAGCGGGAGGGCAGATACGCAGTATTTT
>TRBV25-1|NA|TRBD1|TRBJ2-1
CASSESSRGQSYNEQFF
TGTGCCAGCAGTGAATCCTCCAGGGGGCAATCCTACAATGAGCAGTTCTTC
>TRBV7-9|NA|TRBD1|TRBJ1-2
CASSFQGQVNYGYTF
TGTGCCAGCAGCTTCCAGGGACAGGTTAACTATGGCTACACCTTC
>TRBV6-1|NA|NA|TRBJ1-1
CASSEGWRAEAFF
TGTGCCAGCAGTGAAGGGTGGAGAGCTGAAGCTTTCTTT
>TRBV24-1|once|NA|TRBJ2-7
CATSAAGNSYEQYF
TGTGCCACCAGTGCCGCAGGGAACTCCTACGAGCAGTACTTC
>TRBV9|NA|TRBD2|TRBJ2-1
CASSVEVREGNEQFF
TGTGCCAGCAGCGTAGAGGTCAGGGAGGGGAATGAGCAGTTCTTC
>TRBV7-3|NA|NA|TRBJ2-1
CASSPVVASSYNEQFF
TGTGCCAGCAGCCCAGTGGTAGCTAGCTCCTACAATGAGCAGTTCTTC
>TRBV7-6|once|TRBD1|TRBJ1-1
CASSLAAGGAGNTEAFF
TGTGCCAGCAGCTTAGCGGCAGGGGGCGCCGGGAACACTGAAGCTTTCTTT
>TRBV30|NA|NA|TRBJ1-3
CAWRGLQGSGNTIYF
TGTGCCTGGAGGGGGCTACAGGGCTCCGGAAACACCATATATTTT
>TRBV9|NA|TRBD2|TRBJ2-3
CASSRESGRAGASDTQYF
TGTGCCAGCAGCCGGGAATCAGGGAGGGCGGGAGCTTCAGATACGCAGTATTTT
>TRBV2|NA|NA|TRBJ1-1
CASRRLLNTEAFF
TGTGCCAGCCGTCGACTCCTGAACACTGAAGCTTTCTTT
>TRBV28|NA|TRBD2|TRBJ2-1
CASTLAGATHNEQFF
TGTGCCAGCACCTTAGCGGGAGCGACACACAATGAGCAGTTCTTC
>TRBV14|NA|NA|TRBJ1-3
CASSQNTGPSSGNTIYF
TGTGCCAGCAGCCAAAACACTGGGCCGAGCTCTGGAAACACCATATATTTT
>TRBV28|NA|NA|TRBJ1-3
CASSLGGDGNTIYF
TGTGCCAGCAGTTTAGGAGGGGATGGAAACACCATATATTTT
>TRBV7-2|NA|NA|TRBJ1-2
CASSPGQMSYGYTF
TGTGCCAGCAGTCCTGGACAGATGTCCTATGGCTACACCTTC
>TRBV6-5|NA|TRBD1|TRBJ1-2
CASSQWTGNGYTF
TGTGCCAGCAGTCAGTGGACAGGGAATGGCTACACCTTC
>TRBV3-1/TRBV3-2|NA|NA|TRBJ1-6
CASSPDTSNSPLHF
TGTGCCAGCAGCCCGGACACGTCTAATTCACCCCTCCACTTT
>TRBV4-1|NA|TRBD2|TRBJ2-7
CASSQELAGGGEQYF
TGCGCCAGCAGCCAAGAACTAGCGGGAGGAGGCGAGCAGTACTTC
>TRBV9|NA|NA|TRBJ1-4
CASSVGGSKNEKLFF
TGTGCCAGCAGCGTAGGCGGCAGCAAGAATGAAAAACTGTTTTTT
>TRBV27|NA|TRBD2|TRBJ2-7
CASKRASGRYEQYF
TGTGCCAGCAAAAGGGCTAGCGGGAGATACGAGCAGTACTTC
>TRBV5-1|NA|NA|TRBJ2-7
CASSLAGRGIGEQYF
TGCGCCAGCAGCTTGGCCGGGCGCGGGATAGGCGAGCAGTACTTC
>TRBV5-4|NA|TRBD2|TRBJ2-5
CASGDGRKGETQYF
TGTGCCAGCGGGGACGGGAGGAAAGGAGAGACCCAGTACTTC
>TRBV6-2/TRBV6-3|NA|TRBD2|TRBJ2-1
CASSYSPSGRNYNEQFF
TGTGCCAGCAGTTACTCGCCTAGCGGGAGGAACTACAATGAGCAGTTCTTC
>TRBV28|NA|NA|TRBJ1-1
CASSLVRVNTEAFF
TGTGCCAGCAGTTTAGTCAGGGTAAACACTGAAGCTTTCTTT
>TRBV5-5|NA|NA|TRBJ2-7
CASSLTLREQYF
TGTGCCAGCAGCTTGACCCTACGCGAGCAGTACTTC
>TRBV28|NA|NA|TRBJ2-7
CASSSQGPYEQYF
TGTGCCAGCAGTTCGCAGGGTCCCTACGAGCAGTACTTC
>TRBV30|few|TRBD2|TRBJ2-7
CAWSAISSGSTAGPYEQYF
TGTGCCTGGAGTGCTATCTCTAGCGGGTCGACAGCCGGACCCTACGAGCAGTACTTC
>TRBV11-2|NA|NA|TRBJ2-7
CASSSRSTAYEQYF
TGTGCCAGCAGCTCGAGGTCGACAGCCTACGAGCAGTACTTC
>TRBV18|NA|NA|TRBJ2-7
CASSPDSFSYEQYF
TGTGCCAGCTCACCGGACAGTTTCTCCTACGAGCAGTACTTC
>TRBV5-4|once|NA|TRBJ2-2
CASSFSGNGELFF
TGTGCCAGCAGCTTCTCCGGGAACGGGGAGCTGTTTTTT
>TRBV30|NA|NA|TRBJ2-3
CAWKSRLLSTDTQYF
TGTGCCTGGAAGAGCAGACTCCTCAGCACAGATACGCAGTATTTT
>TRBV13|NA|NA|TRBJ2-1
CASSLSGGVDEQFF
TGTGCCAGCAGCTTAAGCGGTGGTGTCGATGAGCAGTTCTTC
>TRBV4-1|NA|NA|TRBJ2-2
CASSQERDVTTGELFF
TGCGCCAGCAGCCAAGAGCGAGATGTCACCACCGGGGAGCTGTTTTTT
>TRBV3-1/TRBV3-2|NA|NA|TRBJ2-6
CASSQEGRGVSGANVLTF
TGTGCCAGCAGCCAAGAGGGCAGGGGGGTCTCTGGGGCCAACGTCCTGACTTTC
>TRBV9|NA|TRBD2|TRBJ2-1
CASSVGGLAGGNEQFF
TGTGCCAGCAGCGTAGGGGGACTAGCGGGAGGCAATGAGCAGTTCTTC
>TRBV28|NA|NA|TRBJ1-2
CASSSFDRSRGYTF
TGTGCCAGCAGTTCCTTCGACAGGAGCAGGGGCTACACCTTC
>TRBV11-3|NA|TRBD2|TRBJ2-7
CASSLAGGPSYEQYF
TGTGCCAGCAGCCTAGCGGGAGGGCCCTCCTACGAGCAGTACTTC
>TRBV3-1/TRBV3-2|once|NA|TRBJ2-7
CASSPLVTTYEQYF
TGTGCCAGCAGCCCACTCGTAACGACCTACGAGCAGTACTTC
>TRBV7-8|NA|TRBD1|TRBJ2-5
CASSLAAGTGGETQYF
TGTGCCAGCAGCTTAGCGGCCGGGACAGGGGGAGAGACCCAGTACTTC
>TRBV5-1|few|NA|TRBJ1-2
CASSQSDRIFYGYTF
TGCGCCAGCAGCCAGAGCGACAGGATCTTTTATGGCTACACCTTC
>TRBV4-1|NA|TRBD1|TRBJ1-1
CASSRTGQRASEAFF
TGCGCCAGCAGCCGAACGGGACAGCGTGCCTCTGAAGCTTTCTTT
>TRBV6-6|NA|NA|TRBJ1-5
CASSFGRGSNQPQHF
TGTGCCAGCAGTTTCGGCAGGGGAAGCAATCAGCCCCAGCATTTT
>TRBV7-2|NA|NA|TRBJ1-1
CASSLNTEAFF
TGTGCCAGCAGCCTCAACACTGAAGCTTTCTTT
>TRBV10-3|NA|NA|TRBJ2-7
CAISEGGYEQYF
TGTGCCATCTCAGAGGGTGGTTACGAGCAGTACTTC
>TRBV29-1|NA|NA|TRBJ1-4
CSVSGGLRANEKLFF
TGCAGCGTTTCCGGGGGGCTTAGGGCTAATGAAAAACTGTTTTTT
>TRBV3-1/TRBV3-2|NA|NA|TRBJ2-7
CASSQMTRSLSEQYF
TGTGCCAGCAGCCAAATGACCCGGAGCTTGTCCGAGCAGTACTTC
>TRBV19|NA|TRBD1|TRBJ1-1
CASSRQGTYAPEAFF
TGTGCCAGTAGTAGACAGGGGACCTACGCCCCAGAAGCTTTCTTT
>TRBV4-1|few|TRBD1|TRBJ1-1
CASSRSETGVTEAFF
TGCGCCAGCAGCCGATCCGAGACAGGGGTTACTGAAGCTTTCTTT
>TRBV15|NA|TRBD2|TRBJ2-3
CATSGFRDSGTSGRASTDTQYF
TGTGCCACCAGCGGGTTTCGAGATTCCGGGACTAGCGGGAGAGCTAGCACAGATACGCAGTATTTT
>TRBV5-1|NA|NA|TRBJ2-5
CASSSGGAQETQYF
TGCGCCAGCAGCTCTGGGGGGGCCCAAGAGACCCAGTACTTC
>TRBV7-9|few|NA|TRBJ2-5
CASSSGRGQTQYF
TGTGCCAGCAGCTCGGGGCGGGGACAGACCCAGTACTTC
>TRBV6-5|NA|NA|TRBJ1-2
CASSKSTDFFYGYTF
TGTGCCAGCAGTAAGTCGACAGACTTCTTCTATGGCTACACCTTC
>TRBV7-9|NA|NA|TRBJ1-4
CASRSHGGTNEKLFF
TGTGCCAGCAGATCCCACGGAGGTACTAATGAAAAACTGTTTTTT
>TRBV4-2|NA|TRBD2|TRBJ2-3
CASSQGTSGSADTQYF
TGTGCCAGCAGCCAAGGGACTAGCGGGAGCGCAGATACGCAGTATTTT